The 10 T cell receptor beta chains listed next were all sequenced from one sample in a study of read filtering for tumor transcriptome and immune sequencing. This library used approximately 390 ng RNA and molecular barcoded adaptors spanning alpha/delta and beta/gamma chains. MiXCR, run by TCRdb on the reads, gives a single entry per CDR3 protein. The profile shows approximately 61,000 distinct CDR3 sequences, approximately 19% of them singletons. The sample consisted of a population of CD138-negative cells sorted from bone marrow. These receptors all stem from a donor at least 40 years old with multiple myeloma.

The rearrangement joins TRBV19 to TRBJ2-2; D ambiguous. This CDR3 is 15 amino acids long. The V and J ends lost 6 bases and 1 base respectively, with 12 bases between them. Germline CDR1 and CDR2: LNHDA and SQIVND (reference sequence). Here the CDR3 reads CASRLVTKNTGELFF. DNA for the CDR3: TGTGCCAGTAGATTGGTGACAAAGAACACCGGGGAGCTGTTTTTT.

This clonotype appeared many times. The CDR3 region has the DNA TGTGCCATCCGGAAGGACAGATTCACTGAAGCTTTCTTT. Translating gives CAIRKDRFTEAFF. The chain is built from TRBV10-3 and TRBJ1-1; tentative D call: TRBD1 (6 bases). V lost 8 bases to trimming and J lost 4 bases, with 14 bases between them. Germline V lookup: CDR1 ENHRY, CDR2 SYGVKD. The CDR3 is made up of 13 amino acids.

This clonotype was counted a few times. The rearrangement joins TRBV7-9 to TRBJ2-5; 10 nucleotides match TRBD2. Trimming took 10 bases from V and 5 from J; bases not matched to a gene: 4. The CDR3 length is 12 residues. Germline assignment: CDR1 SEHNR and CDR2 FQNEAQ (reference sequence). Here the CDR3 reads CATGTSDETQYF. Here the CDR3 DNA reads TGTGCCACCGGGACTAGCGACGAGACCCAGTACTTC.

On this clonotype itself: A clone one base away is much larger, so this may be a read error. This chain's CDR3 is CSAPPRDRGPQAF. The CDR3 coding sequence is TGCAGTGCTCCCCCCCGGGACAGGGGGCCTCAGGCCTTC. The V gene is TRBV20-1, the J gene TRBJ1-2, with 12 bases fitting TRBD1. The CDR3 spans 13 residues. Germline CDR1 is DFQATT and CDR2 is SNEGSKA (reference sequence).

This clonotype was counted at least ten times. The V gene is TRBV3-1, the J gene TRBJ2-5; 8 nucleotides align to TRBD1. CDR3 length: 14 amino acids. Trimming removed 4 bases from V and 2 bases from J; junction bases left unmatched: 3. Germline V CDR1 and CDR2: LGHDT, YNNKEL (reference sequence). CDR3 in amino acids: CASSLGTGQETQYF. CDR3 bases: TGTGCCAGCAGCCTCGGGACAGGACAAGAGACCCAGTACTTC.

This clonotype was seen many times. V and J are TRBV19 and TRBJ2-1; TRBD2 matches at 9 bases. CDR3 size: 16 residues. J lost 6 bases, V lost 7 bases, and 13 bases had no gene match. Germline loops: CDR1 LNHDA, CDR2 SQIVND (reference sequence). The CDR3 loop reads CASKSRGSGSGNEQFF. The CDR3 nucleotides are TGTGCCAGTAAGAGTCGGGGTAGCGGGAGCGGCAATGAGCAGTTCTTC.

The chain joins TRBV6-1 to TRBJ1-5; no firm D call. Trimming took 1 base from V and 1 from J, leaving 14 bases between them. CDR3 length equals 17 residues. Germline V gives CDR1 MNHNS, CDR2 SASEGT. CDR3 amino acids: CASSEEGVQLSNQPQHF. The DNA for the CDR3 is TGTGCCAGCAGTGAAGAGGGCGTACAACTCAGCAATCAGCCCCAGCATTTT.

This clonotype came up many times. The rearrangement joins TRBV7-8 to TRBJ2-7; D is unclear. There are 13 residues in the CDR3. CDR1 is SGHVS and CDR2 is FQNEAQ in the germline V gene. The V and J ends lost 2 bases and 5 bases respectively, with 10 bases between them. The CDR3 sequence is CASSLLRTDEQYF. In DNA, the CDR3 is TGTGCCAGCAGCTTACTCAGAACCGACGAGCAGTACTTC.

This clonotype was counted between two and nine times. This rearrangement joins TRBV7-2 to TRBJ1-3; D uncertain. CDR3 length: 14 residues. Germline CDR1 and CDR2: SGHTA and FQGNSA. Trimming pared 4 bases from V and 0 bases from J, leaving 7 bases between. This CDR3 is CASSSPRSGNTIYF. The CDR3 DNA reads TGTGCCAGCAGCTCACCCCGCTCTGGAAACACCATATATTTT. The full variable domain, in which reference TRBV7-2 and TRBJ1-3 provide the parts outside the CDR3, is GAGVSQSPSNKVTEKGKDVELRCDPISGHTALYWYRQSLGQGLEFLIYFQGNSAPDKSGLPSDRFSAERTGGSVSTLTIQRTQQEDSAVYLCASSSPRSGNTIYFGEGSWLTVV.

This clonotype was recorded many times. The chain couples TRBV14 to TRBJ2-1; 7 bases map to TRBD2. Looked up from germline, CDR1 is SGHDN and CDR2 is FVKESK. V was clipped by 2 bases and J by 0 bases; unmatched bases: 10. This CDR3 has 18 residues. CDR3 sequence reads: CASSQSLWERGSYNEQFF. The CDR3 DNA sequence: TGTGCCAGCAGCCAAAGTCTGTGGGAGCGGGGCTCCTACAATGAGCAGTTCTTC.